Shown below are 3 T cell receptor beta chains from a single sample sequenced in a study of control samples from healthy donors and cancer patients (dated by TCRdb to 2020 to 2021). The library was produced with the immunoSEQ multiplex PCR assay. TCRdb holds this immuneACCESS table with in-frame rearrangements only. Some clones are missing; in checked studies, unresolved V genes explain under half, and the rest has no known cause. Counted in this sample were fewer than 90,000 clones; about 88% of them appeared once. The top ten clonotypes cover 5.7% of the sample. Material: blood. Receptors were obtained from a woman between 50 and 59 years old in good health.

This clone is labeled as medium-sized. This chain uses TRBV2 with TRBJ1-5; D is undetermined. The CDR3 spans 15 residues. The germline V gene has CDR1 SNHLY and CDR2 FYNNEI. V was pared by 10 bases and J by 0 bases, with 16 bases between. CDR3 sequence (DNA): TGTGCCACCCAACGGACGGCCGATAGCAATCAGCCCCAGCATTTT. As protein: CATQRTADSNQPQHF.

The chain has TRBV3-1 (or the pseudogene TRBV3-2) and TRBJ2-1; 11 bases are shared with TRBD2. The V segment lost 0 bases and the J segment 9 bases; nucleotides outside the gene matches: 7. The CDR3 is 16 amino acids. Germline values: CDR1 LGHDT, CDR2 YNNKEL (reference sequence). The CDR3 protein is CASSQDVAGGFIEQFF. As DNA, the CDR3 is TGTGCCAGCAGCCAAGATGTAGCGGGGGGGTTTATTGAGCAGTTCTTC.

The chain combines TRBV5-1 with TRBJ2-3, with 8 bases aligning to TRBD1. The CDR3 consists of 16 residues. CDR1 and CDR2 (germline): SGHRS, YFSETQ. The V segment lost 0 bases and the J segment 4 bases; nucleotides outside the gene matches: 7. CDR3 nucleotide sequence: TGCGCCAGCAGCTTGGATGGGTCAGGGGGCGCAGATACGCAGTATTTT. As protein: CASSLDGSGGADTQYF.